These T cell receptor beta chains were read from a single sample in a study of OX40 agonist ivuxolimab in advanced cancers. The assay was immunoSEQ multiplex PCR, and TCRdb's table has in-frame clones only and misses some. The table has about 84,000 clones, roughly 94% seen once. The sample consisted of CD4+ or CD8+ T cells sorted from blood, taken in a trial of the OX40 agonist ivuxolimab. The source of these receptors is an adult with an advanced solid tumor such as melanoma, head and neck, liver or kidney cancer. Both conserved end residues are part of each CDR3. The D gene is left open where the match is weak. Rows give clone size only sometimes, using once, few, many, or a class for an expanded clone.

abundance	d_gene	j_gene	v_gene	CDR3nt	CDR3aa
-	-	TRBJ1-4	TRBV5-1	TGCGCCAGCAGCTTGGTTGGGGCAAGACTTCAAACTAATGAAAAACTGTTTTTT	CASSLVGARLQTNEKLFF
once	-	TRBJ2-1	TRBV11-2	TGTGCCAGCAGCTTAAGGGCAGTCACTAGTTCCTACAATGAGCAGTTCTTC	CASSLRAVTSSYNEQFF
-	-	TRBJ2-7	TRBV27	TGTGCCAGCAGTCCAGATAGCGGACGCTCCTACGAGCAGTACTTC	CASSPDSGRSYEQYF
-	-	TRBJ1-4	TRBV7-9	TGTGCCAGCAGCTTAGGGGGGAGCCTGAAACTGTTTTTT	CASSLGGSLKLFF
-	-	TRBJ2-1	TRBV4-1	TGCGCCAGCAGCCGCGTACTAGAAACCTTAAATGAGCAGTTCTTC	CASSRVLETLNEQFF
once	TRBD1	TRBJ2-7	TRBV7-3	TGTGCCAGCAGCCTGGACAGGGGGCTGCTCGAGCAGTACTTC	CASSLDRGLLEQYF
-	-	TRBJ1-2	TRBV4-3	TGCGCCAGCAGCCAAGAAGGCGCTCACTATGGCTACACCTTC	CASSQEGAHYGYTF
-	-	TRBJ2-4	TRBV4-3	TGCGCCAGCAGCCAAGGGGCCGGGGCCAAAAACATTCAGTACTTC	CASSQGAGAKNIQYF
-	-	TRBJ2-1	TRBV14	TGTGCCAGCAGCCAAGGCCCCCAGTTGGTATACAATGAGCAGTTCTTC	CASSQGPQLVYNEQFF
-	-	TRBJ1-5	TRBV28	TGTGCCAGCAGACCCCGGGGTGGGGGCGCAAGACAGCCCCAGCATTTT	CASRPRGGGARQPQHF
-	-	TRBJ2-7	TRBV9	TGTGCCAGCAGCCCACTACCGACGGCGTCCTACGAGCAGTACTTC	CASSPLPTASYEQYF
-	TRBD1	TRBJ2-5	TRBV27	TGTGCCAGCAGTCCTCGGACAGGGTCGGTGGAGACCCAGTACTTC	CASSPRTGSVETQYF
once	TRBD2	TRBJ2-7	TRBV5-4	TGTGCCAGCAGCTTCGCGGGGGAGGGCTACGAGCAGTACTTC	CASSFAGEGYEQYF
-	TRBD2	TRBJ2-7	TRBV4-1	TGCGCCAGCAGCCAAGATTCGACTAGCGGGTACGGAGAGCAGTACTTC	CASSQDSTSGYGEQYF
once	TRBD1	TRBJ2-7	TRBV13	TGTGCCAGCAGGTCCGGGACAGGGATTACCGAGCAGTACTTC	CASRSGTGITEQYF
-	TRBD2	TRBJ2-3	TRBV9	TGTGCCAGCAGCGAACCTTCTAGCGGGAGGGGGGCAGATACGCAGTATTTT	CASSEPSSGRGADTQYF
-	TRBD2	TRBJ2-7	TRBV7-9	TGTGCCAGCAGCCCCCAATCTAGCGGGCAGGACTACGAGCAGTACTTC	CASSPQSSGQDYEQYF
once	-	TRBJ1-2	TRBV30	TGTGCCTGGAGTTCAGGGGTTGACGACTATGGCTACACCTTC	CAWSSGVDDYGYTF
-	-	TRBJ2-3	TRBV9	TGTGCCAGCAGCCCCGACGGGAACGCAGATACGCAGTATTTT	CASSPDGNADTQYF
-	-	TRBJ2-3	TRBV4-3	TGCGCCAGCAGCCAAACGAGGTCCCGGATGTCAGATACGCAGTATTTT	CASSQTRSRMSDTQYF
-	TRBD2	TRBJ2-3	TRBV7-2	TGTGCCAGCAGCTCAGGTTTGCGGGAGTTAGATACGCAGTATTTT	CASSSGLRELDTQYF
-	-	TRBJ2-2	TRBV9	TGTGCCAGCAGCGTAGGGGGCGCAACCAACACCGGGGAGCTGTTTTTT	CASSVGGATNTGELFF
-	-	TRBJ2-5	TRBV21-1	TGTGCCAGCAGCAAAGCGCTAGGCTTGGAGGGGACCCAGTACTTC	CASSKALGLEGTQYF
once	-	TRBJ1-2	TRBV7-9	TGTGCCAGCAGCCCGCCGGTTCAGCCCTATGGCTACACCTTC	CASSPPVQPYGYTF
-	-	TRBJ2-3	TRBV27	TGTGCCAGCAGTTTATCGACCCTAGCCCCCCCCGATACGCAGTATTTT	CASSLSTLAPPDTQYF
-	TRBD1	TRBJ1-2	TRBV28	TGTGCCAGCAGTTTGAAGACAGGGCCCGACCTTGGCTACACCTTC	CASSLKTGPDLGYTF
once	TRBD2	TRBJ2-7	TRBV28	TGTGCCAGCAGTTTAATAGCGGGGTCCTACGAGCAGTACTTC	CASSLIAGSYEQYF
-	-	TRBJ2-1	TRBV29-1	TGCAGCGTGCTCCTACGGGGGTTTGAGCAGTTCTTC	CSVLLRGFEQFF
-	-	TRBJ1-2	TRBV28	TGTGCCAGCAGGTCAGGGCTCTATGGCTACACCTTC	CASRSGLYGYTF
-	-	TRBJ2-7	TRBV6-5	TGTGCCAGCAGTTACACGAACGGCCCCGAGCAGTACTTC	CASSYTNGPEQYF
-	TRBD1	TRBJ2-5	TRBV5-6	TGTGCCAGCAGCCCGGGGACAGGTTTACAAGAGACCCAGTACTTC	CASSPGTGLQETQYF
-	TRBD2	TRBJ2-3	TRBV11-3	TGTGCCAGCAGCTACCGGACTAGCGGGAGAGATACGCAGTATTTT	CASSYRTSGRDTQYF
-	TRBD2	TRBJ2-7	TRBV7-2	TGTGCCAGCAGCGTAACTAGCGGGAGAATCCACGAGCAGTACTTC	CASSVTSGRIHEQYF
-	TRBD2	TRBJ2-7	TRBV4-2	TGTGCCAGCAGCTTAGGAGCTAGCGGTTACGAGCAGTACTTC	CASSLGASGYEQYF
-	TRBD1	TRBJ1-1	TRBV5-8	TGTGCCAGCAGCATCGGACAGGGGGCAAATGAAGCTTTCTTT	CASSIGQGANEAFF
few	-	TRBJ1-3	TRBV9	TGTGCCAGCAGCGTGGGGACAACCTCTGGAAACACCATATATTTT	CASSVGTTSGNTIYF
-	-	TRBJ1-1	TRBV7-8	TGTGCCAGCAGCTTAGGACAAGGCAATGAAGCTTTCTTT	CASSLGQGNEAFF
-	TRBD2	TRBJ2-1	TRBV18	TGTGCCAGCTCACCCATAACCCGGACTAGTAGAAATGAGCAGTTCTTC	CASSPITRTSRNEQFF
-	TRBD1	TRBJ2-7	TRBV11-2	TGTGCCAGCATTTTCGGGACAGGTCCTTACGAGCAGTACTTC	CASIFGTGPYEQYF
-	TRBD2	TRBJ2-7	TRBV5-1	TGCGCCAGCAGCCCCCCAACGGGAGGGGTATACGAGCAGTACTTC	CASSPPTGGVYEQYF
-	TRBD1	TRBJ1-1	TRBV7-2	TGTGCCAGCAGGATAGACAGGGATTTACCTGAAGCTTTCTTT	CASRIDRDLPEAFF
-	TRBD1	TRBJ1-2	TRBV7-9	TGTGCCAGCAGTGGACAGGGCAACTATGGCTACACCTTC	CASSGQGNYGYTF
-	TRBD2	TRBJ2-7	TRBV13	TGTGCCAGCAGCTTATCGGGGGGGCGCAAAACCTACGAGCAGTACTTC	CASSLSGGRKTYEQYF
-	-	TRBJ2-1	TRBV11-2	TGTGCCAGCAGCTTGGGGGACCATGAGCAGTTCTTC	CASSLGDHEQFF
-	TRBD1	TRBJ2-5	TRBV19	TGTGCCAGTAGTATTGTGCCAGGGGGCGTGGAGACCCAGTACTTC	CASSIVPGGVETQYF